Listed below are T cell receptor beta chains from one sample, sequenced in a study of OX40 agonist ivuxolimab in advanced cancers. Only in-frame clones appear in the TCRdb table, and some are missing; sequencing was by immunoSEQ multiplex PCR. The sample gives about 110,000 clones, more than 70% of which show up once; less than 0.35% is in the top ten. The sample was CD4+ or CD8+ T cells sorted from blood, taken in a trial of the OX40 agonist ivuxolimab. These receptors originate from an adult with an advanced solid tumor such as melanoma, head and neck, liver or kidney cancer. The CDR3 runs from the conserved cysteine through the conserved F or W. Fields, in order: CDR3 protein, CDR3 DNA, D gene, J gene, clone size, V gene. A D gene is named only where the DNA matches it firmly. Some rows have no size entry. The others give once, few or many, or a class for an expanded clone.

CDR3aa: CASRGGTGDGYTF; CDR3nt: TGTGCCAGCCGGGGGGGAACAGGGGATGGCTACACCTTC; d_gene: TRBD1; j_gene: TRBJ1-2; abundance: -; v_gene: TRBV9
CDR3aa: CASKDRSIYGYTF; CDR3nt: TGTGCCAGCAAGGACAGGAGTATCTATGGCTACACCTTC; d_gene: TRBD1; j_gene: TRBJ1-2; abundance: -; v_gene: TRBV6-5
CDR3aa: CASRDSILQPQHF; CDR3nt: TGTGCCAGCAGGGACAGCATTCTCCAGCCCCAGCATTTT; d_gene: -; j_gene: TRBJ1-5; abundance: -; v_gene: TRBV27
CDR3aa: CASSLYLTEAFF; CDR3nt: TGTGCCAGCAGCTTGTATCTCACTGAAGCTTTCTTT; d_gene: -; j_gene: TRBJ1-1; abundance: -; v_gene: TRBV5-5
CDR3aa: CASSLPSGRTDTQYF; CDR3nt: TGTGCCAGCAGCTTACCTAGCGGGAGGACAGATACGCAGTATTTT; d_gene: TRBD2; j_gene: TRBJ2-3; abundance: -; v_gene: TRBV11-1
CDR3aa: CAWGRNTEAFF; CDR3nt: TGTGCCTGGGGCAGGAACACTGAAGCTTTCTTT; d_gene: -; j_gene: TRBJ1-1; abundance: -; v_gene: TRBV30
CDR3aa: CASSSPSGINNEQFF; CDR3nt: TGTGCCAGCAGTTCCCCTAGCGGGATCAACAATGAGCAGTTCTTC; d_gene: TRBD2; j_gene: TRBJ2-1; abundance: once; v_gene: TRBV6-5
CDR3aa: CASIEGGKSSYNEQFF; CDR3nt: TGTGCCAGCATCGAAGGGGGGAAATCCTCCTACAATGAGCAGTTCTTC; d_gene: -; j_gene: TRBJ2-1; abundance: -; v_gene: TRBV7-9
CDR3aa: CSGALLERETQYF; CDR3nt: TGCAGCGGCGCTTTACTAGAACGAGAGACCCAGTACTTC; d_gene: -; j_gene: TRBJ2-5; abundance: -; v_gene: TRBV29-1
CDR3aa: CASSLTGATYEQYF; CDR3nt: TGTGCCAGCAGTTTGACAGGTGCTACCTACGAGCAGTACTTC; d_gene: -; j_gene: TRBJ2-7; abundance: -; v_gene: TRBV6-5
CDR3aa: CASAGPGGSEQYF; CDR3nt: TGTGCCAGCGCCGGACCGGGAGGAAGCGAGCAGTACTTC; d_gene: TRBD2; j_gene: TRBJ2-7; abundance: -; v_gene: TRBV14
CDR3aa: CASSRSGSTGNEQFF; CDR3nt: TGTGCCAGCAGCCGGAGCGGGAGTACCGGGAATGAGCAGTTCTTC; d_gene: TRBD2; j_gene: TRBJ2-1; abundance: -; v_gene: TRBV5-4
CDR3aa: CASSMDTESYNEQFF; CDR3nt: TGTGCCAGCAGTATGGACACGGAAAGCTACAATGAGCAGTTCTTC; d_gene: -; j_gene: TRBJ2-1; abundance: -; v_gene: TRBV6-6
CDR3aa: CASSWGAVQETQYF; CDR3nt: TGTGCCAGCAGTTGGGGGGCCGTACAAGAGACCCAGTACTTC; d_gene: -; j_gene: TRBJ2-5; abundance: -; v_gene: TRBV5-5
CDR3aa: CASSWTGRDEQYF; CDR3nt: TGTGCCAGCAGTTGGACAGGGCGCGACGAGCAGTACTTC; d_gene: TRBD1; j_gene: TRBJ2-7; abundance: -; v_gene: TRBV6-5
CDR3aa: CAILAGPVYNEQFF; CDR3nt: TGTGCCATCCTAGCGGGACCTGTCTACAATGAGCAGTTCTTC; d_gene: TRBD2; j_gene: TRBJ2-1; abundance: -; v_gene: TRBV28
CDR3aa: CAISPYVTSGGTGELFF; CDR3nt: TGTGCCATCAGCCCGTATGTGACTAGCGGGGGGACCGGGGAGCTGTTTTTT; d_gene: TRBD2; j_gene: TRBJ2-2; abundance: -; v_gene: TRBV10-3
CDR3aa: CSGTGGNTGELFF; CDR3nt: TGCAGCGGTACAGGGGGGAACACCGGGGAGCTGTTTTTT; d_gene: TRBD1; j_gene: TRBJ2-2; abundance: -; v_gene: TRBV29-1
CDR3aa: CAWNSGLPLLGLPTDTQYF; CDR3nt: TGTGCCTGGAACAGCGGCCTCCCCTTGTTGGGTCTCCCCACAGATACGCAGTATTTT; d_gene: -; j_gene: TRBJ2-3; abundance: once; v_gene: TRBV30
CDR3aa: CATSRPRRGNALEAFF; CDR3nt: TGTGCCACCAGCAGACCCCGAAGAGGCAATGCGCTTGAAGCTTTCTTT; d_gene: -; j_gene: TRBJ1-1; abundance: -; v_gene: TRBV15
CDR3aa: CASSLAGNEQYF; CDR3nt: TGTGCCAGCAGCTTGGCCGGGAACGAGCAGTACTTC; d_gene: -; j_gene: TRBJ2-7; abundance: -; v_gene: TRBV5-5
CDR3aa: CASSLSRNEQFF; CDR3nt: TGTGCCAGCAGCTTATCACGAAATGAGCAGTTCTTC; d_gene: -; j_gene: TRBJ2-1; abundance: -; v_gene: TRBV7-2
CDR3aa: CASSRGAGGETQYF; CDR3nt: TGTGCCAGCAGCCGAGGGGCAGGGGGAGAGACCCAGTACTTC; d_gene: TRBD1; j_gene: TRBJ2-5; abundance: -; v_gene: TRBV7-2
CDR3aa: CSVVRTGTRQFF; CDR3nt: TGCAGCGTTGTACGAACCGGGACTCGCCAGTTCTTC; d_gene: -; j_gene: TRBJ2-1; abundance: -; v_gene: TRBV29-1
CDR3aa: CATSRAPGGGVDEQFF; CDR3nt: TGTGCCACCAGCAGAGCCCCCGGGGGAGGGGTCGATGAGCAGTTCTTC; d_gene: TRBD2; j_gene: TRBJ2-1; abundance: -; v_gene: TRBV15
CDR3aa: CASSEGEKLFF; CDR3nt: TGTGCCAGTAGTGAAGGGGAAAAACTGTTTTTT; d_gene: -; j_gene: TRBJ1-4; abundance: -; v_gene: TRBV19
CDR3aa: CASSYDGRQETQYF; CDR3nt: TGTGCCAGCAGTTACGACGGGAGACAAGAGACCCAGTACTTC; d_gene: -; j_gene: TRBJ2-5; abundance: -; v_gene: TRBV6-6
CDR3aa: CASSDGRQTDEQFF; CDR3nt: TGTGCCAGCAGTGACGGGAGACAGACCGATGAGCAGTTCTTC; d_gene: -; j_gene: TRBJ2-1; abundance: -; v_gene: TRBV6-4
CDR3aa: CASSIMLAGVKAKNIQYF; CDR3nt: TGTGCCAGTAGTATTATGCTAGCGGGAGTTAAGGCCAAAAACATTCAGTACTTC; d_gene: TRBD2; j_gene: TRBJ2-4; abundance: -; v_gene: TRBV19
CDR3aa: CASKNWGDSSYEQYF; CDR3nt: TGTGCCAGCAAAAACTGGGGGGACAGCTCCTACGAGCAGTACTTC; d_gene: -; j_gene: TRBJ2-7; abundance: -; v_gene: TRBV6-6
CDR3aa: CASSPPGNEQFF; CDR3nt: TGTGCCAGCTCACCACCGGGGAATGAGCAGTTCTTC; d_gene: -; j_gene: TRBJ2-1; abundance: -; v_gene: TRBV18
CDR3aa: CASSFSGPTYTQYF; CDR3nt: TGTGCCAGCAGCTTTAGCGGTCCCACTTATACGCAGTATTTT; d_gene: -; j_gene: TRBJ2-3; abundance: -; v_gene: TRBV5-4
CDR3aa: CASSLYRGGQYF; CDR3nt: TGTGCCAGCAGCCTCTACCGTGGAGGGCAGTACTTC; d_gene: -; j_gene: TRBJ2-7; abundance: -; v_gene: TRBV7-2
CDR3aa: CATSRLTSGKETQYF; CDR3nt: TGTGCCACCAGCAGATTGACTAGCGGGAAAGAGACCCAGTACTTC; d_gene: TRBD2; j_gene: TRBJ2-5; abundance: once; v_gene: TRBV15
CDR3aa: CASSQELHTDTQYF; CDR3nt: TGCGCCAGCAGCCAAGAGCTGCACACAGATACGCAGTATTTT; d_gene: -; j_gene: TRBJ2-3; abundance: -; v_gene: TRBV4-1